This note documents a single T cell receptor (beta chain) sequence. The antigen remains undetermined. The source of the sample is a study of blood T cells in healthy people across ages. Study-level points and caveats: A roughly linear fall in TCR beta diversity per million T cells was seen with increasing age.

PCR was performed a second time for roughly 7 to 12 cycles using a sample-barcoded 5' primer and a J-beta primer mix. Every cDNA was tagged by a template-switch adaptor with 12 random nucleotides. Each single sample gave us at least 2.5 million CDR3-containing paired-end reads. In TCRdb, the 5' RACE reads were re-called with MiXCR into one record per CDR3 protein. The table records around 2 million distinct CDR3 sequences, roughly 43% of them present only once. The CDR3 has 15 residues. V dropped 0 bases and J dropped 5 bases, with 8 bases sitting between them. From germline, CDR1 is LGHNA and CDR2 YNFKEQ. About 9.6 milliliters of peripheral blood were drawn from each donor into EDTA-treated tubes.

V gene TRBV4-2 combines with J gene TRBJ1-6; D not resolved. The clonotype was recovered from a human donor in good health. Source material: blood. For the CDR3, the DNA is TGTGCCAGCAGCCAAGATGACTTGGATAATTCACCCCTCCACTTT. It specifies CASSQDDLDNSPLHF.